These T cell receptor beta chains were read from a single sample in a study of shared clonotypes between healthy human individuals. Sequencing used immunoSEQ multiplex PCR; TCRdb keeps in-frame clones, though not all of them. Here the sample spans around 350,000 clones, about 70% being singletons. The sequenced sample consisted of memory CD4+ T cells sorted from blood. These receptors were taken from a man between 25 and 39 years old in good health. CDR3s leave out the opening cysteine and the closing phenylalanine or tryptophan.

TRBJ2-3,TRBV6-1,ASSEGRLAGSTGTQY
TRBJ1-2,TRBV14,ASSQARGGDGYT
TRBJ1-1,TRBV7-9,ASSWGRNTEAF
TRBJ2-1,TRBV10-3,AISERDYRSKLSSYNEQF
TRBJ2-1,TRBV2,ASTAGGSYNEQF
TRBJ1-4,TRBV18,ASSPSQGTNEKLF
TRBJ1-4,TRBV29-1,SGTDGYEKLF
TRBJ2-5,TRBV5-1,ASSPVPTGIQETQY
TRBJ2-7,TRBV11-2,ASSGPGVDSSYEQY
TRBJ2-1,TRBV27,ASSLSRVLAGRYNEQF
TRBJ1-1,TRBV5-1,ASSRGTQNTEAF
TRBJ1-1,TRBV5-5,ASTEGWDAEAF
TRBJ2-5,TRBV6-1,ASSAPMRETQY
TRBJ1-1,TRBV14,ASSQEQGATEAF
TRBJ1-2,TRBV2,ASSTDRVVGYT
TRBJ2-7,TRBV27,ASSLGWRGTGKYEQY
TRBJ2-2,TRBV7-8,ASSPRTSGGGTGELF
TRBJ2-7,TRBV28,ASSRPIGVSEQY
TRBJ1-3,TRBV28,ASSLSGPETGNTIY
TRBJ2-7,TRBV10-3,AISGLGTGVYEQY
TRBJ1-1,TRBV11-2,ASLPPRGRTEAF
TRBJ2-7,TRBV5-1,ASSPGLAGLGSHEQY
TRBJ1-2,TRBV6-6,ASEGPYGYT
TRBJ2-3,TRBV5-6,ASRLNTDTQY
TRBJ1-1,TRBV29-1,SVGGGTGVSNTEAF
TRBJ1-3,TRBV27,ASKEALSGNTIY
TRBJ1-2,TRBV5-4,ASSLAGQGGPDGYT
TRBJ2-5,TRBV19,ASSQLAGPLGTQY
TRBJ2-3,TRBV10-3,AISESKRRTDTQY
TRBJ1-6,TRBV11-2,ASSPSGGSPLH
TRBJ2-7,TRBV27,ASSLSTGDYEQY
TRBJ1-3,TRBV30,AWNNEISNTIY
TRBJ1-5,TRBV7-2,ASSFRNQPQH
TRBJ1-2,TRBV6-5,ASRGQGTNYGYT